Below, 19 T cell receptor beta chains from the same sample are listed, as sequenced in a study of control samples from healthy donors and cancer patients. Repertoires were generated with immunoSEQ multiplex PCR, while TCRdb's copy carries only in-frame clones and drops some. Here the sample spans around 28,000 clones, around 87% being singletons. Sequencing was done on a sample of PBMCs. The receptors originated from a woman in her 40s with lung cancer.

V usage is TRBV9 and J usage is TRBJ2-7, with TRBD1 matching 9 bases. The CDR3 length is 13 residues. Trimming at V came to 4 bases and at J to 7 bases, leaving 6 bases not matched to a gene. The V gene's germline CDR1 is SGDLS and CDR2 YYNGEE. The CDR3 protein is CASSSGQGREQYF. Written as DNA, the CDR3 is TGTGCCAGCAGCTCGGGACAGGGAAGGGAGCAGTACTTC. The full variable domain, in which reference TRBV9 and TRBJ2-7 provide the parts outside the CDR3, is DSGVTQTPKHLITATGQRVTLRCSPRSGDLSVYWYQQSLDQGLQFLIQYYNGEERAKGNILERFSAQQFPDLHSELNLSSLELGDSALYFCASSSGQGREQYFGPGTRLTVT.

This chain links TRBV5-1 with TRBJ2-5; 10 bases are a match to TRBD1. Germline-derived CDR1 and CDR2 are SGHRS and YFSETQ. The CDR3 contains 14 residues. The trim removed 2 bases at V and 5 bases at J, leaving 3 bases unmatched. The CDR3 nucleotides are TGCGCCAGCAGCTTCCAGACAGGGGGCGAGACCCAGTACTTC. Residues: CASSFQTGGETQYF.

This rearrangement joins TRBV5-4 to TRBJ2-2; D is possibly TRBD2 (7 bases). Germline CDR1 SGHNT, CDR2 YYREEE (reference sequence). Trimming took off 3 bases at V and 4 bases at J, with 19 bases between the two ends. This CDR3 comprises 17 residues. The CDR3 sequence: CASSSWSGGRSTGELFF. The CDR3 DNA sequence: TGTGCCAGCAGCTCCTGGTCGGGGGGCCGAAGCACCGGGGAGCTGTTTTTT.

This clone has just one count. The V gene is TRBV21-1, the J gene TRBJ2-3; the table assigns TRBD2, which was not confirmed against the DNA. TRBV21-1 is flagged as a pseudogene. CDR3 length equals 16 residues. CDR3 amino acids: CASSKGGGISTDTQYF. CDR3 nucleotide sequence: TGTGCCAGCAGCAAAGGTGGGGGGATTAGCACAGATACGCAGTATTTT.

As DNA, the CDR3 is TGTGCCAGCAGTTACTCGGGAGCGCGAGACGCTTTCTTT. Protein product: CASSYSGARDAFF. V is TRBV6-5 and J is TRBJ1-1; unclear D gene. V lost 0 bases to trimming and J lost 11 bases, with 13 bases between them. The CDR3 is 13 residues long. CDR1 is MNHEY and CDR2 is SVGAGI in the germline V gene.

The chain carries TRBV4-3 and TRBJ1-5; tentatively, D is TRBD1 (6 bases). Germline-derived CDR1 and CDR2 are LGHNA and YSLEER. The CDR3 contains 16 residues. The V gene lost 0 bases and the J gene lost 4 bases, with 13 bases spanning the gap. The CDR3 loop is CASSQDYRGENQPQHF. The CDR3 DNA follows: TGCGCCAGCAGCCAAGATTATAGGGGGGAGAATCAGCCCCAGCATTTT.

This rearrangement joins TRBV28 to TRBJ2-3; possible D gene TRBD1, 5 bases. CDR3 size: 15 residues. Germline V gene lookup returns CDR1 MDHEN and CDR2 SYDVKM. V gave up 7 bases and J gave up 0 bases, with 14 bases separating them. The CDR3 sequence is CASTVEQESTDTQYF. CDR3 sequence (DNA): TGTGCCAGCACCGTGGAACAGGAGAGCACAGATACGCAGTATTTT.

As DNA, the CDR3 is TGTGCCAGCAGCTTGGGGGAGCAGGGGGGAACAGATACGCAGTATTTT. Residues: CASSLGEQGGTDTQYF. The rearrangement links TRBV7-9 to TRBJ2-3; D may be TRBD1 (7 bases). From germline, CDR1 is SEHNR and CDR2 FQNEAQ (reference sequence). This CDR3 contains 16 residues. Deletions cut 3 bases from V and 3 bases from J, with 16 bases between.

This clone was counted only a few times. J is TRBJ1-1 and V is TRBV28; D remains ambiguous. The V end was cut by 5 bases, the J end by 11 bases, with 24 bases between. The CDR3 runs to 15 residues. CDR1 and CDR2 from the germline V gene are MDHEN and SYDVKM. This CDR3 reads CASSEDRSTGNGAFF. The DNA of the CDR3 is TGTGCCAGCAGTGAGGACCGCTCTACCGGGAACGGGGCTTTCTTT.

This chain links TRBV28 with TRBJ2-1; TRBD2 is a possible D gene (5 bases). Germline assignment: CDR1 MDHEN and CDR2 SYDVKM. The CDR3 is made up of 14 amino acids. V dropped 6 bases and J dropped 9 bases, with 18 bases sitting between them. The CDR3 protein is CASSPPSRGSEQFF. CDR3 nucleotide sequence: TGTGCCAGCAGCCCCCCATCCCGGGGTAGTGAGCAGTTCTTC.

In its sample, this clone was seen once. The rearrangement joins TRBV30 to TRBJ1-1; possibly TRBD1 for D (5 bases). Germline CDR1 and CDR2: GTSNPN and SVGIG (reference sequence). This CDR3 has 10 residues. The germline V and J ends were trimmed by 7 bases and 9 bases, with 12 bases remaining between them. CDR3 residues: CAYGAGQAFF. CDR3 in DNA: TGTGCCTATGGGGCAGGCCAAGCTTTCTTT.

This CDR3 reads CASSFQHFGDMNTEAFF. CDR3 nucleotides: TGTGCCAGTAGTTTCCAGCATTTCGGGGATATGAACACTGAAGCTTTCTTT. The chain couples TRBV19 to TRBJ1-1; D remains unclear. This CDR3 has 17 residues. V gave up 5 bases and J gave up 0 bases, with 19 bases separating them. Germline V gene lookup returns CDR1 LNHDA and CDR2 SQIVND (reference sequence).

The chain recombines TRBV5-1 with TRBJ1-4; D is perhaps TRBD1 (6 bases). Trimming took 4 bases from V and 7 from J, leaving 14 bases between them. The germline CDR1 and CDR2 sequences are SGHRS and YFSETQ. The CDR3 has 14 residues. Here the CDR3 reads CASSPGQTGEKLFF. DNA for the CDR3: TGCGCCAGCAGCCCGGGTCAGACAGGTGAAAAACTGTTTTTT.

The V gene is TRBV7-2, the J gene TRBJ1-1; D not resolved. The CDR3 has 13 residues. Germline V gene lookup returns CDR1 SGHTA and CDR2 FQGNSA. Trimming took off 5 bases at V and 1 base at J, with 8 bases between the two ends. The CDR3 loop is CASSTRQNTEAFF. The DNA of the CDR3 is TGTGCCAGCAGCACAAGACAGAACACTGAAGCTTTCTTT.

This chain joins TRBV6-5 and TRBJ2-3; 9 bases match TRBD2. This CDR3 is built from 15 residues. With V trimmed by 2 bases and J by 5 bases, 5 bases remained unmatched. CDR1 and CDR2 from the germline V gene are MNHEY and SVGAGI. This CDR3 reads CASSYTSGRLDTQYF. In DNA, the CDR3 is TGTGCCAGCAGTTACACTAGCGGGCGATTAGATACGCAGTATTTT.

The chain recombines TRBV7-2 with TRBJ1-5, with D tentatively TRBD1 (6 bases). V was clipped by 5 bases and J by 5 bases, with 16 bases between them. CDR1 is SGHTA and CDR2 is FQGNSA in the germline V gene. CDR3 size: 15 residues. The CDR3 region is CASSPAAGADQPQHF. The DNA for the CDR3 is TGTGCCAGCAGCCCAGCAGCAGGGGCGGATCAGCCCCAGCATTTT.

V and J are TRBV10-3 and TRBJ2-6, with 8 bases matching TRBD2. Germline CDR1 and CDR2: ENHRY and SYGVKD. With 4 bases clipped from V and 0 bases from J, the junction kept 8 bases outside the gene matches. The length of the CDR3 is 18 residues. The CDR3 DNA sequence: TGTGCCATCAGTGCGGGGGGGCAGGGGAGCTCTGGGGCCAACGTCCTGACTTTC. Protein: CAISAGGQGSSGANVLTF.

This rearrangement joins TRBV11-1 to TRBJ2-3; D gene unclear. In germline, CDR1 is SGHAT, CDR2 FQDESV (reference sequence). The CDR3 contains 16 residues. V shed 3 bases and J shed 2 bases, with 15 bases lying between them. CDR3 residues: CASSFGVYEITDTQYF. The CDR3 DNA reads TGTGCCAGCAGCTTTGGGGTTTATGAAATCACAGATACGCAGTATTTT.

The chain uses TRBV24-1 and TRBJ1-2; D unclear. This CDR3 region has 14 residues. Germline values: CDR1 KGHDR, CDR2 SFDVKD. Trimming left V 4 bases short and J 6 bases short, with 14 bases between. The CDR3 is CATSDHLGIHGYTF. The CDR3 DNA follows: TGTGCCACCAGTGACCACCTAGGGATCCATGGCTACACCTTC.